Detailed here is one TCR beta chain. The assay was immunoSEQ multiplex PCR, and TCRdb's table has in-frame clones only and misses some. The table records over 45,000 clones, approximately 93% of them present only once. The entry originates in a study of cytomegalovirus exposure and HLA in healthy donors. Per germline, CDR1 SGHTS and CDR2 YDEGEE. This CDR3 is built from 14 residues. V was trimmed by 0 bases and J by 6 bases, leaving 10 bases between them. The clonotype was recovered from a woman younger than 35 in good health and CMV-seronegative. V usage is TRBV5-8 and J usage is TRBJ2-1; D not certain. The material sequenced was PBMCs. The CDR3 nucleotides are TGTGCCAGCAGCTTGGTGGGCTCCCTCAATGAGCAGTTCTTC. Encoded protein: CASSLVGSLNEQFF.